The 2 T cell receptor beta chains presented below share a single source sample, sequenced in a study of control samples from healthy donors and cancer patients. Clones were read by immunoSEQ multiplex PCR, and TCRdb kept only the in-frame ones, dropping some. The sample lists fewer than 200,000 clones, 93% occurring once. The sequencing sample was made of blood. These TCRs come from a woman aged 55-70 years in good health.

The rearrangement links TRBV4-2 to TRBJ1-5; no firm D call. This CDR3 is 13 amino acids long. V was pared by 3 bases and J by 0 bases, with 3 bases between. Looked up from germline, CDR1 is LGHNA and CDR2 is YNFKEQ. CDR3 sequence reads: CASSQYSNQPQHF. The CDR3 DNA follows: TGTGCCAGCAGCCAGTATAGCAATCAGCCCCAGCATTTT.

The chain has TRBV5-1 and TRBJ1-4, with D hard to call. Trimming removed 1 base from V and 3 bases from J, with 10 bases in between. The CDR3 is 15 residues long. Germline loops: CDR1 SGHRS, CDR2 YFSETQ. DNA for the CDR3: TGCGCCAGCAGCTTGATTGGGAAGCCTAATGAAAAACTGTTTTTT. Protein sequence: CASSLIGKPNEKLFF.